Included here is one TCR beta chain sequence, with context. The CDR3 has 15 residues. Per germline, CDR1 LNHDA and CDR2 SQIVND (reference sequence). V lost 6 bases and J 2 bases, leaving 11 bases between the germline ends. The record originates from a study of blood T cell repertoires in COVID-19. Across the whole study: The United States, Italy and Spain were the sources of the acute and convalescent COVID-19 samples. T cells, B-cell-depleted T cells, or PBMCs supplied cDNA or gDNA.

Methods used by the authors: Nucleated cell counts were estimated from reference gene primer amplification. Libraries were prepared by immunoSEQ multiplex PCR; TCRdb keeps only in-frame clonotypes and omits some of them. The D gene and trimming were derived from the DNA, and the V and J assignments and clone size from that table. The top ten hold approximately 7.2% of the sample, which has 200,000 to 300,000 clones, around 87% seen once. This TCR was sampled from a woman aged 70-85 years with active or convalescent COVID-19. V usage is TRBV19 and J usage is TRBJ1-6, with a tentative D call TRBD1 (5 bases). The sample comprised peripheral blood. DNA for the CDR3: TGTGCCAGTAGGGGAGGGGCTGCCTATAATTCACCCCTCCACTTT. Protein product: CASRGGAAYNSPLHF.